This T cell receptor beta chain stems from a study of CD8 T cells in ankylosing spondylitis. Whole-study results and caveats: In ankylosing spondylitis blood, a motif of roughly 8 highly homologous TCR beta variants appeared characteristic.

In this sample, this clonotype turned up many times. The target antigen is unknown. The germline gives CDR1 DFQATT, CDR2 SNEGSKA (reference sequence). The CDR3 is 13 residues long. Between the trimmed V and J ends, which lost 6 bases and 0 bases, there was a span of 10 bases. Via MiXCR, TCRdb re-called the 5' RACE reads, giving one row per CDR3 protein. The sample holds about 510,000 distinct CDR3 sequences, about 5% seen once. The chain links TRBV20-1 to TRBJ2-3; D gene uncertain. The sample consisted of blood, either unsorted or a sorted T cell fraction (not recorded which). This clonotype was sampled from a male donor with ankylosing spondylitis. For the CDR3, the DNA is TGCAGTGCAACCGTTCCTAGCACAGATACGCAGTATTTT. Translating it yields CSATVPSTDTQYF.